Only a few counts were recorded for the clone carrying this TCR beta chain. The V and J ends lost 5 bases and 5 bases respectively, with 12 bases between them. The CDR3 is made up of 13 amino acids. Germline V gene data show CDR1 as MNHEY and CDR2 as SMNVEV (reference sequence). These data come from a study of radiation and T cells in renal cell carcinoma. Time point in this sample: baseline pretreatment blood. Treatment here: 15 Gy SBRT to primary tumor, nephrectomy 4 weeks later. After SBRT, blood was collected at 2 and 4 weeks, plus baseline. Clones were read by immunoSEQ multiplex PCR, and TCRdb kept only the in-frame ones, dropping some. The sample carries about 140,000 clones, approximately 82% recorded once.

The material sequenced was blood, taken from a patient whose treatment included radiotherapy and nephrectomy. The chain combines TRBV27 with TRBJ1-2; D is uncertain. The source is a woman between 45 and 65 years old with renal cell carcinoma. CDR3 DNA sequence: TGTGCCAGCAGTCTCGGGATTAGTTATGGCTACACCTTC. Translating gives CASSLGISYGYTF.